The clone carrying this T cell receptor beta chain has just a few counts. The target antigen is unknown. The record originates from a study of regulatory T cells in long-lasting Graves disease. Study context: Disease was considered persistent Graves' disease after over 5 years of antithyroid drugs (with positive TSH receptor antibodies).

Study outcomes and limitations: Relative to new patients (under 1,000), persistent patients exhibited greater sharing of public clonotypes (2,741).

Both iRepertoire HTBI primers and Arm-PCR of CDR3 regions were used to build the TCR beta libraries. TCRdb independently ran MiXCR on the multiplex PCR reads; one entry per CDR3 protein. Of around 460,000 distinct CDR3 sequences listed, 20% to 25% are singletons. The CDR3 covers 15 residues. CDR1 and CDR2 (germline): SGDLS, YYNGEE. Unmatched junction bases numbered 8, after V lost 6 bases and J lost 2 bases. Time point indicated: persistent/refractory GD, antithyroid drugs over 5 years with positive TRAb. RNA isolated from PBMCs was used to make the TCR library. This chain connects TRBV9 to TRBJ1-2, with 9 nucleotides matching TRBD1. The sequencing here drew on peripheral blood mononuclear cells (PBMCs), taken when the disease was refractory, from a patient treated with antithyroid drugs. The clonotype was recovered from a female donor with Graves disease. DNA for the CDR3: TGTGCCAGCACACAGGGACAGGGACTAAACTATGGCTACACCTTC. Translated, it gives CASTQGQGLNYGYTF.